This T cell receptor (beta chain) was documented in a study of blood T cell repertoires in COVID-19. The wider study: PBMCs, B-cell-depleted T cells, or T cells provided the cDNA or gDNA that made up the material.

The authors' processing: Estimation of nucleated cell counts relied on the amplification of reference gene primers. Sequenced by immunoSEQ multiplex PCR; TCRdb stores in-frame clones only, minus some. D and trimming were read from the DNA, whereas the V and J calls and clone size are those reported in that table. The sample holds under 200,000 clones, about 85% seen once. Looked up from germline, CDR1 is LNHDA and CDR2 is SQIVND (reference sequence). The CDR3 is made up of 16 amino acids. Trimming took 8 bases from V and 2 from J, leaving 22 bases between them. The gene calls are TRBV19 and TRBJ2-7; no clear D gene. The receptor was isolated from a man between 60 and 75 years old with active or convalescent COVID-19. The sample consisted of peripheral blood. The chain's CDR3 is CASVTSTKKRAYEQYF. CDR3 sequence (DNA): TGTGCCAGTGTAACCTCGACGAAAAAGCGAGCCTACGAGCAGTACTTC.